Detailed here is one T cell receptor beta chain. What antigen it recognizes has not been identified. Base qualities were left out, and no much larger clone turns up one base away. This sample was taken from a study of cytomegalovirus exposure and HLA in healthy donors (dated by TCRdb to about 2017). For the wider study: According to an earlier analysis of around 600 of the donors, roughly 180 million T cells yielded roughly 110 million unique TCR beta sequences and about 300 Gb of sequence data. Typing coverage differed by locus: A, B, C, DRB1 and DQB1 were typed in about 629-640 donors, DQA1 in 522, DPA1 in some 570, and DPB1 in 450 to 480. High-throughput TCR immunosequencing, statistical association of individual TCRs with disease status, and machine learning were combined to predict cytomegalovirus infection status. Besides the first cohort of more than 650 subjects, a separate validation cohort made up of 120 different subjects was used. An early release that covered some 640 HLA-typed donors contained approximately 300 gigabases of sequencing data and approximately 85 million unique TCR sequences. A handful of DR-DQ haplotypes were treated as single units for association and clustering because of strong linkage in the cohort. An earlier analysis of more than 450 of the donors used high-throughput TCR beta sequencing to judge whether each TCR beta V gene segment behaved as functional or pseudogenic. The study profiled the T cell repertoires of hundreds of subjects by immunosequencing and related them to cytomegalovirus serostatus. A later genetic analysis used genome-wide SNP genotypes for about 55% of the 666 donors, treating that subset as a discovery cohort. The study aimed to test whether signatures of past pathogen exposure could be identified by cataloging public T cell receptors. Among some 400 genotyped donors of the cohort, an average of about 240,000 unique TCR beta nucleotide sequences was sequenced per donor, of which 15% to 20% were non-productive. In the later analysis, no new phenotypic data were used to find candidate immune exposures; instead, reliance was placed on TCR beta sequences and their occurrence across donors. Donor age, sex, ethnicity and CMV serostatus were compiled alongside the repertoire data. A later analysis re-examined previously published TCR beta repertoires from 610 or so donors and added high-resolution HLA genotyping to investigate patterns of TCR occurrence. Of the 398 genotyped donors, roughly 76% were placed in the genetic ancestry cluster associated with self-reported Caucasian donors. All discovery cohort repertoires had been generated using a single sequencing platform. HLA typing included class I and class II loci at four-digit resolution. What the study reported, not specific to this receptor: Sequencing depth was assumed to be roughly uniform across donors in the presence/absence analyses, though that assumption may not hold. In a later analysis, TCR association rates were found to vary across HLA loci, with the most associated TCRs seen for DRB1 alleles and the fewest for HLA-C alleles. A group of highly shared sequence variants was considered likely to be a technical artifact of the sequencing pipeline. A later analysis reported that several top co-occurrence clusters appeared linked to parvovirus B19, influenza, CMV and Epstein-Barr virus. In vitro tests confirmed that a few of the cytomegalovirus-associated TCR beta chains recognize cytomegalovirus antigens. Specific HLA alleles were associated with 16,951 TCR beta sequences at a false discovery rate of 0.05 in a later analysis. The study listed 164 TCR beta chains as associated with cytomegalovirus. The authors suggested that the approach could potentially be generalized to other disease states and immunological phenotypes. This cohort had only TCR beta chains sequenced, and the lack of alpha or paired-chain data limited which features could be detected. Assigning TCR associations to individual alleles was difficult when HLA alleles, especially DR and DQ, strongly co-occurred. Because HLA typing was unavailable for some donors at each locus, only the typed subset was used in association tests. In a later genetic analysis, fewer N-insertions in productive TCRs were reported among donors in an Asian-associated ancestry cluster than the roughly 700-donor mean. Most TCR sequences were observed very rarely across donors, whereas some public TCRs were present in many individuals. In both the original and validation cohorts, the classifier was reported to diagnose cytomegalovirus status with high specificity and sensitivity. A later analysis found that HLA-associated TCR beta chains were more clonally expanded and had lower generation probabilities than equally common non-associated chains. A further reported finding was that TCR beta sequences accurately predicted the HLA-A and HLA-B alleles for most subjects in the first cohort. According to a later analysis, most CMV-associated TCR beta chains appeared to be HLA-restricted, and the HLA associations seemed to be driven largely by CMV exposure. Because counts were too low, seventeen rarely observed V segments, including chromosome 9 orphons, were left out of the earlier analysis of about 620 of the donors. In an earlier analysis of a few hundred of the donors, most TCR beta V segments were observed in productive rearrangements about 90% or about 30% of the time, broadly matching IMGT annotations. An association between a missense DCLRE1C variant and V-gene and J-gene trimming of TCR beta chains was found in a later genetic analysis and replicated in an independent cohort. CMV serostatus was the only immune exposure information available for the cohort. Linkage disequilibrium might explain the correlated functional status among segregating V segments, but an unknown experimental factor could not be ruled out.

The cohort consisted of 650 to 700 healthy bone marrow donors. Cohort members were all nominally healthy when sampled, although unrecorded immune exposures were likely present. The donor was CMV seronegative and was included in the group of a few hundred seronegative cohort members. A peripheral blood sample was provided by each donor, and peripheral blood mononuclear cells were used for TCR beta sequencing. Genomic DNA was extracted from the blood cell samples with the Qiagen DNeasy Blood Extraction Kit. Receptor libraries were prepared by the immunoSEQ multiplex PCR assay. For the multiplex PCR, a mixture combining 60 forward primers for TCR Vbeta segments and 13 reverse primers for TCR Jbeta segments was used. A multiplex PCR assay on genomic DNA amplified the CDR3 region of rearranged TCR beta genes. The amplified TCR beta libraries were sequenced on the Illumina HiSeq System as 87-base-pair reads. In the source study's methods: In a later analysis, 80 million or so unique TCR beta chains were counted across the 650 to 750 repertoires, and roughly 11 million of these chains were shared by at least two donors. Raw reads were error-corrected and collapsed into unique sequences with a nearest-neighbor algorithm that merged closely related sequences to remove PCR and sequencing errors. CDR3 sequences were aligned to IMGT reference sequences to assign V, D and J gene segments. Each retained sequence needed at least a six-nucleotide match to both a V gene segment and a J gene segment. Rearrangements were classified as productive when the CDR3 lacked stop codons and remained in frame with V and J, and all other rearrangements were classified as non-productive. Following IMGT convention, CDR3 was defined as the stretch from the second conserved V-encoded cysteine up to the conserved J-encoded phenylalanine. In an earlier analysis of some 550 of the donors, sequences lacking an unambiguous match to a single V gene segment were excluded. An earlier analysis of a few hundred of the donors called V segments functional above 56.7% productive rearrangements and segregating when the between-donor standard deviation exceeded 5%. A statistical classification framework was built to diagnose cytomegalovirus status from the catalog of TCR beta chain sequences. A later analysis assigned V and J genes by comparing TCR nucleotide sequences with IMGT/GENE-DB human TR gene sequences. In a later analysis, CDR3 sequences and most-parsimonious VDJ recombination scenarios were assigned using the TCRdist pipeline. In a later analysis, each TCR beta chain was defined by its CDR3 amino acid sequence together with its V-gene family, and reads lacking a unique V-gene family were excluded. A later analysis removed 592 highly shared, low-generation-probability nucleotide sequences to deal with suspected cross-contamination and a sequencing artifact. In a later analysis, a clonal expansion index for each public chain was calculated from normalized within-repertoire ranks of inferred template counts. A later analysis computed generation probabilities with a VDJ recombination model fitted to out-of-frame rearrangements, and checked the results against IGoR. In a later analysis, hypergeometric tests were used to score TCR-TCR, TCR-HLA and TCR-CMV co-occurrence, with a repertoire-size bias correction applied to TCR pairs. To estimate false discovery rates, a later analysis permuted the HLA or CMV assignments 20 times. A later analysis grouped co-occurring TCRs with DBSCAN, adding TCRdist sequence similarity when clustering within HLA-allele-positive subsets. Repertoires with fewer than 30,000 or more than 120,000 public chains, plus five repertoires with anomalous nucleotide sharing, were excluded from co-occurrence clustering. TCRdb holds this immuneACCESS table with in-frame rearrangements only. Some clones are missing; in checked studies, unresolved V genes explain under half, and the rest has no known cause. That table is the source of V, J and clone size, and D and trimming were worked out from the DNA. This sample is represented by 140,000 or so clones; 66% of them were singletons. In total, the top ten clones hold approximately 6.5% of the sample.

The source material was PBMCs. This clonotype originated in a woman between 55 and 75 years old in good health and CMV-seronegative.

At the DNA level, the sequence is TGTGCCAGCAGCCCTGGCGGAGGGGAGACCCAGTACTTC. Translated, this is CASSPGGGETQYF. This sequence uses TRBV5-4 and TRBJ2-5; TRBD2 could be the D gene, as 6 bases match. From a lookup of the germline V gene (reference sequence), CDR1 and CDR2 are SGHNT and YYREEE. Trimming removed 4 bases from V and 5 bases from J, leaving 12 bases between the germline ends. Including the terminal cysteine and phenylalanine, the CDR3 comprises 13 residues. The entry retains the CDR3 DNA only, 39 bases that are in frame from base 1.